Each of the 2 T cell receptor beta chains below was sequenced from the same sample in a study of Graves' ophthalmopathy and Graves' hyperthyroidism (dated by TCRdb to 2016 to 2019). Sequencing used an Illumina HiSeq 2000. For repertoire sequencing, the TCR beta CDR3 regions were amplified from RNA transcripts. The first round of RT-PCR was done with HTBI primers and the Qiagen OneStep RT-PCR kit, and was followed by a second round of multiplex PCR, then size selection and purification. TCRdb applied fastp at Q25 and MiXCR to the public reads, then kept only in-frame beta chains. Under each unique CDR3 protein, matching rows form one entry showing the most common genes and DNA. This sample comprises hundreds of thousands of distinct CDR3 sequences, roughly 21% of them detected only once. The ten largest clones take up roughly 3% of the sample. Sequences were obtained from peripheral blood. The receptor set was obtained from a woman aged 18-29 years with stable Graves' hyperthyroidism. Donor details come from another sample of the same person, matched by shared clones.

This clonotype was picked up many times. V usage is TRBV11-2 and J usage is TRBJ1-2, with D unresolved. This CDR3 comprises 14 residues. CDR1 SGHAT and CDR2 FQNNGV come from the germline V gene. Trimming cost V 1 base and J 5 bases, with 11 bases left between them. CDR3 DNA: TGTGCCAGCAGCTTAGTTCCAGAGTTATATGGCTACACCTTC. This translates into CASSLVPELYGYTF. The entire variable domain, with the rest obtained from reference TRBV11-2 and TRBJ1-2, is as follows: EAGVAQSPRYKIIEKRQSVAFWCNPISGHATLYWYQQILGQGPKLLIQFQNNGVVDDSQLPKDRFSAERLKGVDSTLKIQPAKLEDSAVYLCASSLVPELYGYTFGSGTRLTVV.

There are many counts of this clonotype. The chain has TRBV12-3 or TRBV12-4 and TRBJ2-5; tentatively, D is TRBD1 or TRBD2 (5 bases each). The V and J ends lost 6 bases and 2 bases respectively, with 16 bases between them. The CDR3 spans 15 residues. This CDR3 reads CASSRAGTPQETQYF. The CDR3 bases are TGTGCCAGCAGCAGAGCCGGGACCCCACAAGAGACCCAGTACTTC.